Sequencing of this T cell receptor beta chain was carried out in a study of shared clonotypes between healthy human individuals (TCRdb year 2020). Turning to the overall study: The cohort included a few men and two women between 18 and 49 years of age. Blood TCR repertoires of 5 or 6 healthy adults were deeply sequenced to estimate repertoire size and the extent of clonotype sharing between individuals. For each donor, CD4 naive and CD4 memory were each given three plates, CD8 naive was given two plates, and CD8 memory was given one plate. Per donor, leukapheresis produced somewhere between about 0.94 and 8.9 billion PBMCs. To increase sequencing depth and limit assay-specific biases, TCR repertoire library preparation and sequencing were carried out by different laboratories using diverse techniques. What the study reported, not specific to this receptor: Sharing across a few donors was observed for 5% to 6.5% of naive CD4, over 3% of naive CD8, 2.3% of memory CD4, and roughly 0.4% of memory CD8 clonotypes. Sampling was limited to blood, and TCR repertoires in tissue likely differ from TCR repertoires in blood. Rarefaction of sorted-subset datasets indicated incomplete sequencing despite the large sequencing depth. Larger estimated clonotype richness was generally found for naive subsets than for memory subsets. Based on pairwise subsampling, the degree of clonotype sharing among donors was expected to be affected by sequencing depth. Clonotypes shared by all four sorted-subset donors showed higher generation probabilities than non-shared clonotypes. Because the study included only a small number of donors, the genetic and exposure-history diversity represented was limited.

Healthy HIV-negative adults with no recently reported acute infections or vaccinations were included as donors. All donors were Caucasian adults living in Nashville, Tennessee, USA. CD4+ T cells were enriched by magnetic negative selection, after which naive cells were positively selected on CD45RA and the negative fraction was taken as the memory subset. Blood was collected by leukapheresis, and PBMCs were isolated by Ficoll-Histopaque density gradient centrifugation and then cryopreserved in liquid nitrogen vapor phase. Analytical flow cytometry was used to check the purity and quantity of every magnetically sorted T cell population. Each sorted fraction had its genomic DNA isolated and then quantified by UV absorbance on a Nanodrop 2000c. In the case of this clone: This receptor's antigen is unknown. Base qualities are not at hand, and no much larger clone is one base apart.

Using the deep immunoSEQ assay, multiplex PCR amplified TCR CDR3 regions from genomic DNA. Extracted genomic DNA from each cell subset was distributed evenly across all wells of several immunoSEQ 96-well plates, and each plate was treated as a replicate. Each replicate PCR for sorted subsets received 200 ng genomic DNA, equal to about 30,000 T cell genomes. Purified libraries were measured with a Qubit 3.0 fluorometer, size-checked on a Bioanalyzer 2100, and measured again with the KAPA Library Quantification kit. Every immunoSEQ 96-well plate was sequenced on a separate single-read 150-cycle Illumina NextSeq 550 flow cell. Per the original workflow: The immunoSEQ output contained only junctional sequences without quality scores, so filtering could not match that applied to full-length reads. Sequences were annotated with PyIR, a Python wrapper for IgBLAST v1.9, and V/J genes and CDR3 were assigned using IMGT germline references. Reads with weak V/J assignments (E-value above 1e-6), missing CDR3, stop codons, out-of-frame junctions, or ambiguous translated residues were removed. V3J clonotypes were defined as sequences sharing the same inferred V gene, J gene, and CDR3 amino acid sequence. The percentage overlap between two repertoires was calculated by dividing the number of shared unique clonotypes by the size of the smaller repertoire. Repertoire richness was assessed with RTK rarefaction, the Chao1 estimator, and Recon v2.1 estimates of unobserved clonotypes. For all TCRbeta clonotypes obtained by the gDNA method from a few donors, generation probabilities were computed with OLGA. Not all clones reach the TCRdb copy of this immuneACCESS table, which keeps in-frame sequences only. Checked studies attribute under half of the gap to unresolved V genes and leave the rest unexplained. V and J calls and clone size are given by that table; D and trimming were obtained from the DNA. Counted in this sample were roughly 170,000 clones; 60% to 75% of them appeared once. The ten largest clones take up roughly 10% of the sample.

Including cysteine and phenylalanine, the CDR3 has 15 amino acids. Here the CDR3 DNA is all that survives: 45 bases in frame from base 1. The sample was memory CD4+ T cells sorted from blood. The cell subset or site label, as the study defines it: CD45RA-negative fraction. The chain couples TRBV21-1 to TRBJ2-7; no DNA check was done on the table's D call, TRBD1. TRBV21-1 is listed as a pseudogene. The TCR comes from a man aged 25 to 40 in good health. The DNA reads as follows: TGTGCCAGCCCCCCCTCTGACAGGGATTCCTACGAGCAGTACTTC. The translation is CASPPSDRDSYEQYF.